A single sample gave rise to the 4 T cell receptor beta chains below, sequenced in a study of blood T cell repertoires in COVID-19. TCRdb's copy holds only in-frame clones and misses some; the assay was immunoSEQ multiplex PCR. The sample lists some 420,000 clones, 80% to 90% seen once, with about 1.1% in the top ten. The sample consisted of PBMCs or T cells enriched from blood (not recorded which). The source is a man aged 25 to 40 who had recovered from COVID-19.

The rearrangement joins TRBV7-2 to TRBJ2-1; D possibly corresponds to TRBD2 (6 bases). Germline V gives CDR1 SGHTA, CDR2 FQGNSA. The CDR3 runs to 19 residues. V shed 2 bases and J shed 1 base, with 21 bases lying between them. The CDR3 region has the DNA TGTGCCAGCAGCTTACGTGGGAAGGGCGGGGCACTATCCTACAATGAGCAGTTCTTC. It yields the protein CASSLRGKGGALSYNEQFF.

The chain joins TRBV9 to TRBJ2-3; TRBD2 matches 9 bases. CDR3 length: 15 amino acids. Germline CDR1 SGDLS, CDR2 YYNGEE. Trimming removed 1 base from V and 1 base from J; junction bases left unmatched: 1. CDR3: CASSVRTSGTDTQYF. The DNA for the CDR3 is TGTGCCAGCAGCGTACGGACTAGCGGCACAGATACGCAGTATTTT.

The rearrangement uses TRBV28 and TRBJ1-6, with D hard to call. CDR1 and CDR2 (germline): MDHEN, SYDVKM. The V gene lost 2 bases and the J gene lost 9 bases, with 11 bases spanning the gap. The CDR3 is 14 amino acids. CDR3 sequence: CASSLEINSSPLHF. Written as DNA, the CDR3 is TGTGCCAGCAGTTTAGAGATAAATAGTTCACCCCTCCACTTT.

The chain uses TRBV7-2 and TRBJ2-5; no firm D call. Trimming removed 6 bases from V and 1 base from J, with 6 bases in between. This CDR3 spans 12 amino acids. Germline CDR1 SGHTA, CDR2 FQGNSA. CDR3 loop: CASRAPQETQYF. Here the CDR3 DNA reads TGTGCCAGCAGGGCTCCCCAAGAGACCCAGTACTTC.